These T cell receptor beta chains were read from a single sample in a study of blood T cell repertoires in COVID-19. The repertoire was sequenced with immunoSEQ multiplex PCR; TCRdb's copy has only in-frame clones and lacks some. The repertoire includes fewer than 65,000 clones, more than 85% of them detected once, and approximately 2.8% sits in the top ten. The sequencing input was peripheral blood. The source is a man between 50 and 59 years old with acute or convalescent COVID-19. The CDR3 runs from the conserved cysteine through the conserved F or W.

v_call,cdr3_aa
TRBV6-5,CASRYRDISNQPQHF
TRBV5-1,CASSLDGKPQHF
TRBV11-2,CASSYAALGANVLTF
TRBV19,CASSTRQGYGNIIYF
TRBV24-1,CATSDTRSYQETQYF
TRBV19,CASSTFPGMGQETQYF
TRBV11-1,CASSPITGNEQFF
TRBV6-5,CASRTVRAGANVLTF
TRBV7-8,CASSSAVGSGNTIYF
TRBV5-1,CASNRWAGGQETQYF
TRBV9,CASSAQGPNNTEAFF
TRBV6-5,CASRPTAGNYGYTF
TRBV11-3,CASSLLSNTEAFF
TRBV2,CASSANRTPNYGYTF
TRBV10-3,CATYQDRRNTEAFF
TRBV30,CAWSVQGTGELFF
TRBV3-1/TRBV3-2,CASSQRGGANSDTQYF
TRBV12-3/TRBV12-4,CASRSPRGSGYTF
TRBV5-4,CASSSPLKTGNYGYTF
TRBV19,CASSEAASYEQYF
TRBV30,CACISGGGYNEQFF
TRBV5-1,CASSLVGDTQYF
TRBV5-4,CASSLELANYEQYF
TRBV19,CASQEGGARGLTQYF
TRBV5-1,CASSPDRVRPPYEQYF
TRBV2,CASDEYGGINQPQHF
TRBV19,CASKSSGGAEEQYF
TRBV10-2,CASRGQGAYEQYF
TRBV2,CASMRTGGRQPQHF
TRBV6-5,CASSGGPNRETQYF
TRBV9,CASSVAVAGEGADTQYF
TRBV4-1,CASSSQQGAGDIQYF
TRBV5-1,CASSLKTGTGNEKLFF
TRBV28,CASRLTGSGYGYTF
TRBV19,CASKGSPNTEAFF
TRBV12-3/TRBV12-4,CASSYLRGSIYF
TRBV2,CASSGQGGREKLFF
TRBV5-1,CASSAYNSYNEQFF
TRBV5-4,CASSPTSADGGQPQHF
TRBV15,CATSISRVGNQPQHF
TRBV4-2,CASTFAGGYTGELFF
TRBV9,CASSATGPQETQYF
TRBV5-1,CASSPGQGYYGYTF
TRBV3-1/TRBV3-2,CASSQEGSNEKLFF
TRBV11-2,CASTTRDRGHTEAFF
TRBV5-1,CASSQQGTLGELFF
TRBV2,CASRPGQANTGELFF
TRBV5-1,CASSLMGSTGELFF
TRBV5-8,CASSSGLAGAQTGETQYF
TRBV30,CAWSGTGNSPLHF
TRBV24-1,CATSDPTGLYGYTF
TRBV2,CASSARVAGELFF
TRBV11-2,CASSLAPPRGVNTEAFF
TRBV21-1,CASSRRQGCGETQYF
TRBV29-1,CSVLNPGTGSRVGYTF
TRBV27,CASSLHPPPGLPYEQYF
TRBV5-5,CASSLGTGGEKLFF